What follows are 26 T cell receptor beta chains derived from one specimen sequenced in a study of blood T cell repertoires in COVID-19. Data came from immunoSEQ multiplex PCR; TCRdb stores just in-frame clones and leaves some out. The sample holds about 120,000 clones, about four fifths seen once. The source material was peripheral blood. The receptor set was obtained from a man aged 60-69 years with acute or convalescent COVID-19.

The chain combines TRBV25-1 with TRBJ2-3; D is unclear. Trimming removed 6 bases at V and 8 bases at J, with 15 bases between. This CDR3 spans 13 amino acids. Per the germline V gene, CDR1 is MGHDK and CDR2 is SYGVNS. The CDR3 DNA follows: TGTGCCAGCAGCTTGATAGAGTCGGGTACGCAGTATTTT. Translation gives CASSLIESGTQYF.

The count of this clone is one. J is TRBJ1-5 and V is TRBV11-3, with TRBD1 matching 8 bases. Looked up from germline, CDR1 is SGHNT and CDR2 is YENEEA. The junction had 11 bases not matched to a gene; V was cut back by 7 bases and J by 0 bases. The CDR3 contains 17 residues. The CDR3 spells CASTVSGQGNSNQPQHF. The CDR3, as DNA: TGTGCCAGCACCGTATCCGGACAGGGTAATAGCAATCAGCCCCAGCATTTT. The full variable domain, in which reference TRBV11-3 and TRBJ1-5 provide the parts outside the CDR3, is EAGVVQSPRYKIIEKKQPVAFWCNPISGHNTLYWYLQNLGQGPELLIRYENEEAVDDSQLPKDRFSAERLKGVDSTLKIQPAELGDSAVYLCASTVSGQGNSNQPQHFGDGTRLSIL.

The chain recombines TRBV21-1 with TRBJ2-7; TRBD1 is the table's D call, not checked against the DNA. TRBV21-1 is reported as a pseudogene. The CDR3 contains 17 residues. CDR3 protein: CASSKRQGPPLRGEQYF. CDR3 sequence (DNA): TGTGCCAGCAGCAAAAGGCAGGGTCCGCCTTTAAGGGGGGAGCAGTACTTC.

The chain links TRBV11-3 to TRBJ2-1; TRBD2 matches at 9 bases. CDR3 length: 13 residues. Germline V lookup: CDR1 SGHNT, CDR2 YENEEA. The V and J ends lost 5 bases and 8 bases, in that order; junction bases with no gene match: 4. The CDR3, as DNA: TGTGCCAGCAGCCCCGGGACTAGCTATGAGCAGTTCTTC. It specifies CASSPGTSYEQFF.

The rearrangement links TRBV4-2 to TRBJ2-7; D may be TRBD2 (6 bases). Germline V gene sequence: CDR1 LGHNA, CDR2 YNFKEQ. This CDR3 contains 14 residues. The V end was cut by 3 bases, the J end by 5 bases, with 14 bases between. CDR3 protein: CASSHRSGSDEQYF. DNA of the CDR3: TGTGCCAGCAGCCACCGGTCCGGGAGCGACGAGCAGTACTTC.

This rearrangement joins TRBV27 to TRBJ1-2, with TRBD1 identical over 12 bases. Germline-derived CDR1 and CDR2 are MNHEY and SMNVEV (reference sequence). There are 16 residues in the CDR3. The V segment lost 5 bases and the J segment 6 bases; nucleotides outside the gene matches: 10. DNA for the CDR3: TGTGCCAGCAGTATCGGGACAGGGGGCGCGTTTAATGGCTACACCTTC. This translates into CASSIGTGGAFNGYTF.

This clone was observed a single time. This chain links TRBV15 with TRBJ2-7, with 8 bases lining up with TRBD2. V was clipped by 3 bases and J by 4 bases; unmatched bases: 5. In germline, CDR1 is LNHNV, CDR2 YYDKDF (reference sequence). The CDR3 contains 14 residues. The CDR3 DNA sequence: TGTGCCACCAGCAGGGAAAGCGGGAGTTACGAGCAGTACTTC. Translating it yields CATSRESGSYEQYF.

This chain connects TRBV3-1 (or the pseudogene TRBV3-2) to TRBJ2-1, with 8 nucleotides matching TRBD2. The CDR3 covers 23 residues. CDR1 is LGHDT and CDR2 is YNNKEL in the germline V gene (reference sequence). J lost 0 bases, V lost 7 bases, and 29 bases had no gene match. The CDR3 here is CASTSEAAKIGRLAPSSYNEQFF. DNA for the CDR3: TGTGCCAGCACCTCCGAAGCAGCCAAGATAGGTCGACTAGCGCCGAGCTCCTACAATGAGCAGTTCTTC.

The CDR3 nucleotides read TGTGCCAGCAGTGAGCGACTCTATAGCTATGGCTACACCTTC. Encoded protein: CASSERLYSYGYTF. The chain is built from TRBV28 and TRBJ1-2; no clear D. Per the germline V gene, CDR1 is MDHEN and CDR2 is SYDVKM. V gave up 5 bases and J gave up 4 bases, with 14 bases separating them. The CDR3 covers 14 residues.

V is TRBV7-3 and J is TRBJ2-5; D perhaps matches TRBD2 (6 bases). The germline V and J ends were trimmed by 1 base and 5 bases, with 11 bases remaining between them. CDR3 length equals 14 residues. Germline CDR1 SGHTA, CDR2 FQGTGA. The CDR3 spells CASSLSRESETQYF. The DNA of the CDR3 is TGTGCCAGCAGCTTAAGTCGGGAGTCGGAGACCCAGTACTTC.

The V and J genes are TRBV28 and TRBJ2-5; a possible D gene is TRBD1 (5 bases). V was trimmed by 7 bases and J by 2 bases, leaving 17 bases between them. Germline V lookup: CDR1 MDHEN, CDR2 SYDVKM. The CDR3 is 15 residues long. In nucleotides, the CDR3 is TGTGCCAGCATCCAAAGGGGCCTCGGGCAAGAGACCCAGTACTTC. Translated: CASIQRGLGQETQYF.

The rearrangement uses TRBV4-1 and TRBJ1-4, with D possibly matching TRBD1 (6 bases). CDR1 and CDR2 from the germline V gene are MGHRA and YSYEKL. The CDR3 is made up of 15 amino acids. V lost 1 base to trimming and J lost 7 bases, with 13 bases between them. The CDR3 here is CASSQGGAGGEKLFF. Here the CDR3 DNA reads TGCGCCAGCAGCCAAGGGGGGGCGGGAGGTGAAAAACTGTTTTTT.

The V gene is TRBV6-5, the J gene TRBJ1-4, with TRBD1 as a possible D gene (6 bases). V lost 4 bases and J 8 bases, leaving 14 bases between the germline ends. Germline CDR1 is MNHEY and CDR2 is SVGAGI. The CDR3 is made up of 14 amino acids. The CDR3 here is CASSLGGQEEKLFF. DNA for the CDR3: TGTGCCAGCAGTTTGGGGGGGCAAGAGGAAAAACTGTTTTTT.

The J gene is TRBJ2-1, the V gene TRBV5-4; TRBD2 agrees at 10 bases. Germline V CDR1 and CDR2: SGHNT, YYREEE (reference sequence). The length of the CDR3 is 14 residues. J gave up 8 bases and V 2 bases, and 4 bases lay outside the gene matches. Written as DNA, the CDR3 is TGTGCCAGCAGCTTTGGGACTAGCGCACATGAGCAGTTCTTC. Its protein is CASSFGTSAHEQFF.

The J gene is TRBJ1-4, the V gene TRBV13; TRBD1 agrees at 11 bases. CDR1 is PRHDT, CDR2 FYEKMQ, per germline (reference sequence). CDR3 size: 14 residues. Losses at the gene ends were 5 bases for V and 8 bases for J; bases not matched to a gene: 4. In DNA form, the CDR3 reads TGTGCCAGCAGCGGACAGGGGGCGAGGGAAAAACTGTTTTTT. This translates into CASSGQGAREKLFF. Full variable domain (remainder filled in from reference TRBV13 and TRBJ1-4): AAGVIQSPRHLIKEKRETATLKCYPIPRHDTVYWYQQGPGQDPQFLISFYEKMQSDKGSIPDRFSAQQFSDYHSELNMSSLELGDSALYFCASSGQGAREKLFFGSGTQLSVL.

The gene calls are TRBV6-1 and TRBJ2-7, with D possibly matching TRBD2 (5 bases). The germline CDR1 and CDR2 sequences are MNHNS and SASEGT. The CDR3 has 13 amino acids. V gave up 2 bases and J gave up 3 bases, with 8 bases separating them. The CDR3 region has the DNA TGTGCCAGCAGTGAACCCGGGGTCTACGAGCAGTACTTC. Encoded protein: CASSEPGVYEQYF.

The rearrangement uses TRBV7-3 and TRBJ2-1; D is perhaps TRBD1 (6 bases). Looked up from germline, CDR1 is SGHTA and CDR2 is FQGTGA. Trimming removed 1 base at V and 3 bases at J, with 10 bases between. The CDR3 is made up of 15 amino acids. The CDR3, as DNA: TGTGCCAGCAGCTTAAGCCTAGGGGGCTACAATGAGCAGTTCTTC. Residues: CASSLSLGGYNEQFF.

V is TRBV9 and J is TRBJ2-2; D gene unclear. The CDR3 is 14 residues long. V lost 0 bases and J 4 bases, leaving 7 bases between the germline ends. The germline CDR1 and CDR2 sequences are SGDLS and YYNGEE. This CDR3 reads CASSVGAATGELFF. The CDR3, as DNA: TGTGCCAGCAGCGTAGGGGCAGCCACCGGGGAGCTGTTTTTT. Variable domain in full (rest from reference TRBV9 and TRBJ2-2): DSGVTQTPKHLITATGQRVTLRCSPRSGDLSVYWYQQSLDQGLQFLIQYYNGEERAKGNILERFSAQQFPDLHSELNLSSLELGDSALYFCASSVGAATGELFFGEGSRLTVL.

The chain is built from TRBV6-1 and TRBJ1-2; 7 nucleotides agree with TRBD1. In germline, CDR1 is MNHNS, CDR2 SASEGT. After removal of 3 bases from V and 2 bases from J, the junction contained 6 bases not matched to a gene. The CDR3 runs 15 residues. The CDR3 is CASSDRQGGNYGYTF. CDR3 nucleotides: TGTGCCAGCAGTGATCGACAGGGTGGAAACTATGGCTACACCTTC.

V and J are TRBV14 and TRBJ1-2; TRBD1 might be the D (5 bases). This CDR3 contains 14 residues. The germline CDR1 and CDR2 sequences are SGHDN and FVKESK. Trimming pared 4 bases from V and 6 bases from J, leaving 15 bases between. For the CDR3, the DNA is TGTGCCAGCAGCCGATCGTGGCAGGGCGATGGCTACACCTTC. The encoded protein is CASSRSWQGDGYTF.

The rearrangement uses TRBV5-1 and TRBJ1-1; 10 bases agree with TRBD1. Trimming at V came to 1 base and at J to 4 bases, leaving 4 bases not matched to a gene. The V gene's germline CDR1 is SGHRS and CDR2 YFSETQ. CDR3 length equals 15 residues. CDR3 amino acids: CASSLRGTGATEAFF. The CDR3 DNA is TGCGCCAGCAGCTTGAGGGGGACAGGGGCCACTGAAGCTTTCTTT.

V usage is TRBV29-1 and J usage is TRBJ2-1; 8 nucleotides align to TRBD2. V shed 7 bases and J 0 bases; nucleotides not matched to a gene: 17. From germline, CDR1 is SQVTM and CDR2 ANQGSEA. This CDR3 is 18 amino acids long. CDR3 in amino acids: CSGGTFRLARSSYNEQFF. CDR3 DNA: TGCAGCGGTGGGACATTCCGACTAGCGCGTAGCTCCTACAATGAGCAGTTCTTC.

The V call is TRBV2, the J call TRBJ1-1; TRBD1 matches 9 bases. Germline CDR1 is SNHLY and CDR2 is FYNNEI. The V segment lost 6 bases and the J segment 5 bases; nucleotides outside the gene matches: 4. CDR3 length: 13 amino acids. This CDR3 is CASRPDRGTEAFF. The CDR3 DNA follows: TGTGCCAGCAGACCCGACAGGGGGACTGAAGCTTTCTTT.

The chain couples TRBV7-8 to TRBJ1-2; no firm D call. Germline assignment: CDR1 SGHVS and CDR2 FQNEAQ. CDR3 length: 12 residues. Trimming removed 5 bases from V and 1 base from J, with 5 bases in between. CDR3 bases: TGTGCCAGCAGCCCAGATAACTATGGCTACACCTTC. Translating gives CASSPDNYGYTF.

The chain's CDR3 is CASSSRGPSNQPQHF. DNA of the CDR3: TGTGCCAGCAGTTCCCGCGGGCCTAGCAATCAGCCCCAGCATTTT. V is TRBV28 and J is TRBJ1-5; D gene uncertain. Germline V CDR1 and CDR2: MDHEN, SYDVKM. The CDR3 covers 15 residues. V lost 4 bases and J 0 bases, leaving 10 bases between the germline ends. Full variable domain (remainder filled in from reference TRBV28 and TRBJ1-5): DVKVTQSSRYLVKRTGEKVFLECVQDMDHENMFWYRQDPGLGLRLIYFSYDVKMKEKGDIPEGYSVSREKKERFSLILESASTNQTSMYLCASSSRGPSNQPQHFGDGTRLSIL.

The chain employs TRBV11-1 and TRBJ2-1; 7 nucleotides agree with TRBD1. Trimming took 3 bases from V and 1 from J; bases not matched to a gene: 3. The CDR3 spans 15 residues. Germline CDR1 and CDR2: SGHAT and FQDESV (reference sequence). CDR3 DNA: TGTGCCAGCAGCTTTTTACAGGGGTCCTACAATGAGCAGTTCTTC. Translating gives CASSFLQGSYNEQFF.